This entry describes one TCR beta chain. This clonotype turned up a few times. Its binding antigen is unknown. The record has no base qualities; no much larger clone is one base away. The data were obtained in a study of T cells after yellow fever vaccination (dated by TCRdb to 2018 to 2020). The study in broad terms: The SMART-Seq v4 Ultra Low Input RNA kit was used to prepare libraries from fractions with low cell numbers. To track T-cell clones before and after primary and booster YFV17D yellow fever vaccination, bulk TCR alpha and beta repertoires were sequenced longitudinally. Blood was drawn at multiple timepoints before and after primary and secondary immunization, with bulk PBMC replicates and cell subsets isolated. Two healthy male donors, one aged 18 to 30 and one aged 30 to 39 years, made up the cohort.

The treatment or condition label of this sample denotes: live attenuated yellow fever vaccine strain. Two biological replicates of bulk PBMCs were collected at each blood-draw timepoint. PBMCs were isolated from peripheral blood using a standard Ficoll-Paque protocol. TriZol was used to extract RNA from bulk PBMCs, CD4 and CD8 fractions, and dextramer-positive and dextramer-negative fractions. What the authors observed across the whole study: The study included only a couple of donors, which limits how far the findings can be generalized. A small fraction of clonotypes appeared in both the CD4 and CD8 compartments, likely as a result of convergent recombination. After the booster, most of the clones that had expanded following primary vaccination were detected again (just under 97% of CD4 and 80% to 90% of CD8), which suggests that memory was broadly maintained. The secondary T-cell response was found to be weaker but faster than the primary response, with a peak reached on day 5 rather than on day 15. FACS-sorted repertoires could contain abundant contaminating clonotypes from the bulk population, so computational filtering was required.

Including the terminal cysteine and phenylalanine, the CDR3 comprises 15 residues. The read is trimmed to its CDR3 DNA, 45 bases read in frame from base 1. V ends up 5 bases short and J 7 bases short, with an unmatched junction base count of 8. CDR1 and CDR2 are read off the germline V gene as SGHAT and FQNNGV. Synthesis of TCR cDNA relied on 5'RACE template switching, a step that introduced a universal primer site along with unique molecular identifiers. cDNA synthesis was primed from both the TCR alpha and TCR beta constant segments. Libraries were amplified in two PCR steps, with sample barcodes and sequencing adapters added in the second step. Sequencing of libraries was performed on Illumina HiSeq 2500 (2x100 bp) or NovaSeq (2x150 bp). The paper's processing steps were these. Demultiplexing of reads and collapsing into UMI consensus sequences were performed with MIGEC, and V(D)J alignment was carried out with MiXCR. Vaccine-responding clonotypes were defined with edgeR using replicate PBMC samples, requiring FDR below 0.01 and a log2 fold change above 5 up to day 15. Each bulk clonotype received a CD4 or CD8 identity based on whether the sequenced CD4 or CD8 repertoire contained that clonotype at higher abundance. Clones were called with MiXCR by TCRdb after fastp trimmed the public reads at Q25, and only in-frame beta chains were retained. Each entry is one CDR3 protein sequence, shown with its most common DNA and genes. TCRdb's processing, not the study's, gives the V and J calls here. This sample lists about 500,000 distinct CDR3 sequences; less than 20% were detected once. The ten largest clones represent 15% to 20% of the sample.

Here the sequenced sample was PBMCs, taken more than 4 days after the first yellow fever vaccination. The V gene is TRBV11-2 and the J gene is TRBJ1-6, with 7 bases in between that match TRBD1. This receptor was identified in a man aged 18 to 29 who received the YFV17D yellow fever vaccine. CDR3 reads: CASSTYRGRNSPLHF. In nucleotide form, the sequence is TGTGCCAGCAGCACCTACAGGGGCAGGAATTCACCCCTCCACTTT.